This T cell receptor beta chain was profiled in a study of metastatic and nonmetastatic thyroid tumors. The germline V and J ends were trimmed by 5 bases and 7 bases, with 11 bases remaining between them. CDR3 length: 13 residues. Germline lookup yields CDR1 SGHTA and CDR2 FQGTGA. Patients had received no treatment of any kind before thyroid surgery. How the authors handled the data: Clinicopathological groups differed in CDR3, with these differences serving to build a distant-metastasis classifier for papillary thyroid cancer. TCRdb called clones again from the PCR reads with MiXCR. TCRdb, rather than the study authors, made the V and J calls. The table lists 4,000 or so clones, around 30% of them singletons. In its sample, this clone is medium-sized.

This rearrangement joins TRBV7-3 to TRBJ2-2, with a tentative D call TRBD2 (5 bases). This receptor was taken from a male donor with papillary thyroid cancer or a benign thyroid nodule (not recorded which). Some clones in this sample may be carry-over from other donors' samples. The sample taken for sequencing was adjacent normal tissue. The CDR3 here is CASSNQEVGELFF. DNA for the CDR3: TGTGCCAGCAGCAACCAGGAGGTCGGGGAGCTGTTTTTT.